The 9 T cell receptor beta chains reported below all come from one sample, sequenced in a study of Graves' ophthalmopathy and Graves' hyperthyroidism. RNA transcripts served as template for amplifying TCR beta CDR3 sequences. Second-round multiplex PCR came after first-round RT-PCR with HTBI primers. TCRdb redid the calling of the multiplex PCR reads with MiXCR, one entry per CDR3 protein. The table shows around 340,000 distinct CDR3 sequences, with roughly a sixth occurring only once. Sequencing was carried out using peripheral blood. The receptors here all came from an adult man with Graves' ophthalmopathy.

Many counts were recorded for this clonotype. This chain links TRBV7-6 with TRBJ1-1, with no clear D. CDR3 size: 15 residues. Trimming left V 1 base short and J 4 bases short, with 13 bases between. Germline CDR1 SGHVS, CDR2 FNYEAQ. In nucleotides, the CDR3 is TGTGCCAGCAGCTTAGTTTTGCTGGATAGCACTGAAGCTTTCTTT. As protein: CASSLVLLDSTEAFF.

The rearrangement links TRBV18 to TRBJ1-1; D gene unclear. V was pared by 2 bases and J by 6 bases, with 13 bases between. The CDR3 is 14 amino acids. CDR1 and CDR2 (germline): KGHSH, LQKENI. The CDR3 region has the DNA TGTGCCAGCTCACCAACTTCGGAAGCCTCTGAAGCTTTCTTT. It yields the protein CASSPTSEASEAFF.

This clonotype was seen at least ten times. The chain's CDR3 is CASSFRGRQETQYF. The CDR3 bases are TGTGCCAGCAGCTTTCGGGGACGCCAAGAGACCCAGTACTTC. This chain links TRBV11-1 with TRBJ2-5; D assignment may be TRBD1 or TRBD2 (5 bases each). Germline V lookup: CDR1 SGHAT, CDR2 FQDESV (reference sequence). This CDR3 comprises 14 residues. Trimming took off 3 bases at V and 1 base at J, with 9 bases between the two ends.

The table lists this clonotype with many counts. The rearrangement uses TRBV10-3 and TRBJ2-7, with 9 positions matching TRBD2. V lost 8 bases to trimming and J lost 5 bases; unmatched junction nucleotides: 10. Looked up from germline, CDR1 is ENHRY and CDR2 is SYGVKD. The CDR3 is 14 amino acids. Written as DNA, the CDR3 is TGTGCCATCGGCCGACTAGCGGAGGGGGACGAGCAGTACTTC. It is translated as CAIGRLAEGDEQYF.

This chain links TRBV6-1 with TRBJ1-1; TRBD1 matches 7 bases. V lost 10 bases to trimming and J lost 0 bases; unmatched junction nucleotides: 2. Germline V CDR1 and CDR2: MNHNS, SASEGT. The CDR3 extends over 12 amino acids. CDR3 residues: CATQGVNTEAFF. CDR3 bases: TGTGCCACCCAGGGGGTGAACACTGAAGCTTTCTTT.

The genes are TRBV27 and TRBJ2-5; perhaps TRBD1 as D (5 bases). The CDR3 covers 14 residues. With 8 bases removed from V and 2 bases from J, the gap between germline ends came to 15 bases. Looked up from germline, CDR1 is MNHEY and CDR2 is SMNVEV (reference sequence). The CDR3 spells CASRSLGRQETQYF. The CDR3 DNA reads TGTGCCAGCCGAAGCTTGGGGCGGCAAGAGACCCAGTACTTC.

This clonotype was counted ten times or more. The J gene is TRBJ1-2, the V gene TRBV5-1, with D unclear. V was trimmed by 0 bases and J by 5 bases, leaving 8 bases between them. This CDR3 has 13 amino acids. CDR1 and CDR2 from the germline V gene are SGHRS and YFSETQ. The CDR3 is CASSLGTQYGYTF. As DNA, the CDR3 is TGCGCCAGCAGCTTGGGCACTCAATATGGCTACACCTTC.

This clonotype was seen once. The genes are TRBV6-7 and TRBJ2-7; the D is unclear. TRBV6-7 is assigned to the ORF class and has an uncertain function. The CDR3 spans 14 residues. With 3 bases removed from V and 5 bases from J, the gap between germline ends came to 14 bases. This CDR3 reads CASSYPIGRHEQYF. For the CDR3, the DNA is TGTGCCAGCAGTTATCCGATAGGAAGGCACGAGCAGTACTTC.

J is TRBJ2-2 and V is TRBV11-2; the D gene is possibly TRBD1 (6 bases). CDR3 length equals 16 residues. V lost 1 base to trimming and J lost 6 bases, with 15 bases between them. CDR1 is SGHAT, CDR2 FQNNGV, per germline. CDR3 sequence reads: CASSLGLGAGAGELFF. The DNA for the CDR3 is TGTGCCAGCAGCTTAGGTCTGGGGGCAGGGGCCGGGGAGCTGTTTTTT.